Listed below are T cell receptor beta chains from one sample, sequenced in a study of T cell responses to AZD1222 COVID-19 vaccine. Data came from immunoSEQ multiplex PCR; TCRdb stores just in-frame clones and leaves some out. This sample has 100,000 to 120,000 clones, with roughly 90% found just once. The sequences come from peripheral blood, collected on day 0 of AZD1222 vaccination. Every receptor here comes from an adult in good health. The CDR3 runs from the conserved cysteine through the conserved F or W. Fields, in order: clone size, V gene, D gene, J gene, CDR3 DNA, CDR3 protein. The D gene is left open where the match is weak. Clone sizes are given selectively: once, few, many, or a class where the clone is expanded.

.	TRBV6-5	.	TRBJ1-3	TGTGCCAGCAGTTACTCCCGACAGGCGCCTGGAAACACCATATATTTT	CASSYSRQAPGNTIYF
.	TRBV6-5	TRBD1	TRBJ2-5	TGTGCCAGCAGGAACAGGGGGCGTCTGGAGACCCAGTACTTC	CASRNRGRLETQYF
.	TRBV14	TRBD2	TRBJ2-7	TGTGCCAGCAGCGACATAGCGGGAGTCTACGAGCAGTACTTC	CASSDIAGVYEQYF
.	TRBV5-6	.	TRBJ1-4	TGTGCCAGCAGCCCGTCCAATTTGGAGGGGAGGACTAATGAAAAACTGTTTTTT	CASSPSNLEGRTNEKLFF
once	TRBV7-9	.	TRBJ2-2	TGTGCCAGCATCCCCCAGGGGAACACCGGGGAGCTGTTTTTT	CASIPQGNTGELFF
.	TRBV5-1	.	TRBJ2-7	TGCGCCAGCAGCTCTAGGCCGGACAGAAGCTCCTACGAGCAGTACTTC	CASSSRPDRSSYEQYF
few	TRBV11-3	TRBD1	TRBJ2-1	TGTGCCAGCAGCTTAAGGGGGACAGGGGGGAATGAGCAGTTCTTC	CASSLRGTGGNEQFF
.	TRBV6-2/TRBV6-3	TRBD1	TRBJ1-2	TGTGCCAGCAGCCCCTCGGGACAGATTAACTATGGCTACACCTTC	CASSPSGQINYGYTF
.	TRBV10-3	.	TRBJ2-1	TGTGCCATCAGCCTGGGGGATTACAATGAGCAGTTCTTC	CAISLGDYNEQFF
.	TRBV4-2	.	TRBJ2-5	TGTGCCAGCAGCCAGGCTAACCAAGAGACCCAGTACTTC	CASSQANQETQYF
.	TRBV6-5	TRBD1	TRBJ1-1	TGTGCCAGCAGTTTCCCCTCGTCAGGGGGGAGCACTGAAGCTTTCTTT	CASSFPSSGGSTEAFF